These T cell receptor beta chains were read from a single sample in a study of control samples from healthy donors and cancer patients. Clones were read by immunoSEQ multiplex PCR, and TCRdb kept only the in-frame ones, dropping some. The table has 100,000 or so clones, about 88% seen once. Specimen: blood. The source is a woman in her fifties or sixties in good health. The CDR3 runs from the conserved cysteine through the conserved F or W. The D gene is left open where the match is weak. Clone sizes are given selectively: once, few, many, or a class where the clone is expanded.

>NA|TRBD1|TRBJ1-1|TRBV18
TGTGCCAGCTCCCAAAACAGGGGAGAGCCAACTGAAGCTTTCTTT
CASSQNRGEPTEAFF
>NA|NA|TRBJ2-6|TRBV6-1
TGTGCCAGCAGCCTACCTGCTGGGGCCAACGTCCTGACTTTC
CASSLPAGANVLTF
>once|TRBD1|TRBJ1-1|TRBV4-3
TGCGCCAGCAGCCAAGACTACGCCCGGGGACAGGAGTCTGAAGCTTTCTTT
CASSQDYARGQESEAFF
>NA|TRBD2|TRBJ2-2|TRBV29-1
TGCAGCGTGTCGGGGGGATTCAACACCGGGGAGCTGTTTTTT
CSVSGGFNTGELFF
>NA|NA|TRBJ1-3|TRBV12-5
TGTGCTAGTGGGACTGCTTTAGGGTGGGGAAACACCATATATTTT
CASGTALGWGNTIYF
>once|NA|TRBJ2-1|TRBV20-1
TGCAGTCTGGGGTCTCCCCTGGTCTTC
CSLGSPLVF
>NA|NA|TRBJ2-5|TRBV7-8
TGTGCCAGCAGCTCCGGGACTTTGACGACGGAGACCCAGTACTTC
CASSSGTLTTETQYF
>once|NA|TRBJ1-2|TRBV25-1
TGTGCCAGCCTCCAAGGGGTGGACGGCTACACCTTC
CASLQGVDGYTF
>NA|NA|TRBJ1-4|TRBV9
TGTGCCAGCAGCGTCCTAGGGGCCACGAATGAAAAACTGTTTTTT
CASSVLGATNEKLFF
>NA|NA|TRBJ2-5|TRBV12-3/TRBV12-4
TGTGCCAGCAGTCCGACTGAGGCCAAGACCCAGTACTTC
CASSPTEAKTQYF
>NA|NA|TRBJ2-4|TRBV6-1
TGTGCCAGCAGTGAAGAACCCCAACTGAGAGCCAAAAACATTCAGTACTTC
CASSEEPQLRAKNIQYF
>NA|NA|TRBJ1-2|TRBV19
TGTGCCAGTAGTGATAGGGGCTACACCTTC
CASSDRGYTF
>NA|TRBD1|TRBJ1-2|TRBV18
TGTGCCAGCTCACCAAGTGGACAGGGGGCAAGGTTGAGGGGCTACACCTTC
CASSPSGQGARLRGYTF
>NA|NA|TRBJ2-1|TRBV5-1
TGCGCCAGCAGCGTCGACAATGAGCAGTTCTTC
CASSVDNEQFF
>NA|NA|TRBJ1-1|TRBV27
TGTGCCAGCAGTTTACGGCCTAACGGTGGCACTGAAGCTTTCTTT
CASSLRPNGGTEAFF
>NA|NA|TRBJ2-2|TRBV7-2
TGTGCCAGCAGCTTAGATGGGCGGAACACCGGGGAGCTGTTTTTT
CASSLDGRNTGELFF
>few|NA|TRBJ2-7|TRBV30
TGTGCCTGGAGTGTTAAGGGACACTTATCCTACGAGCAGTACTTC
CAWSVKGHLSYEQYF